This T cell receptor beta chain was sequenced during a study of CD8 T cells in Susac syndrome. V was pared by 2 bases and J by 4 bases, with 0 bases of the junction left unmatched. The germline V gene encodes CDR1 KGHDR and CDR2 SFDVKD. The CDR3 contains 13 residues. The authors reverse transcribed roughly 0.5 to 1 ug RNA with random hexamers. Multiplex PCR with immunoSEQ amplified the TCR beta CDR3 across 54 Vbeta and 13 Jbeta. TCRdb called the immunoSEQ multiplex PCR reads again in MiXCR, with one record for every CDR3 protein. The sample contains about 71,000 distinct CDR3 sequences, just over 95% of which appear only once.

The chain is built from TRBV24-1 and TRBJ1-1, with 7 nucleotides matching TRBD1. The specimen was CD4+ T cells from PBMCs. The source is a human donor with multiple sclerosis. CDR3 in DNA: TGTGCCACCAGTGATTACAGGGGCACTGAAGCTTTCTTT. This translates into CATSDYRGTEAFF.